The 21 T cell receptor beta chains below all came from one sample that was sequenced in a study of response to subunit inactivated influenza vaccine. TCRdb called the RT-PCR reads again in MiXCR, with one record for every CDR3 protein. The repertoire holds about 160,000 distinct CDR3 sequences, over 8.5% seen once, with about a third in the top ten. Sequenced material: CD8+ T cells sorted from PBMCs, taken around 2 years after vaccination. The receptors were sampled from a man aged 50-75 years who received an inactivated influenza vaccine.

The sample holds many counts of this clonotype. The rearrangement uses TRBV20-1 and TRBJ1-5; D might be TRBD1 (5 bases). CDR1 is DFQATT, CDR2 SNEGSKA, per germline (reference sequence). Trimming pared 2 bases from V and 11 bases from J, leaving 10 bases between. The length of the CDR3 is 11 residues. The CDR3 here is CSARYRGAQHF. In nucleotides, the CDR3 is TGCAGTGCTAGATACCGGGGGGCCCAGCATTTT.

The rearrangement joins TRBV19 to TRBJ2-1; D is unresolved. Germline V CDR1 and CDR2: LNHDA, SQIVND (reference sequence). The CDR3 length is 12 residues. Trimming took 6 bases from V and 4 from J, leaving 7 bases between them. This chain's CDR3 is CASSWGYNEQFF. Written as DNA, the CDR3 is TGTGCCAGTAGCTGGGGATACAATGAGCAGTTCTTC.

The rearrangement links TRBV29-1 to TRBJ2-3; D may match TRBD1 or TRBD2 (5 bases each). The CDR3 contains 14 residues. V lost 4 bases and J 2 bases, leaving 13 bases between the germline ends. Germline-derived CDR1 and CDR2 are SQVTM and ANQGSEA. The CDR3 coding sequence is TGCAGCGTTGCGGGGCAGGGTAACACAGATACGCAGTATTTT. Its translation is CSVAGQGNTDTQYF.

The sample holds many counts of this clonotype. The chain recombines TRBV27 with TRBJ2-3; 12 nucleotides line up with TRBD2. The CDR3 length is 14 residues. Trimming at V came to 11 bases and at J to 2 bases, leaving 5 bases not matched to a gene. The germline gives CDR1 MNHEY, CDR2 SMNVEV (reference sequence). The CDR3 region has the DNA TGTGCCTCCGGGACTAGCGGGTTCACAGATACGCAGTATTTT. This gives the protein CASGTSGFTDTQYF.

This clonotype came up a few times. The genes are TRBV10-3 and TRBJ2-7; D not resolved. With 6 bases removed from V and 3 bases from J, the gap between germline ends came to 15 bases. The CDR3 extends over 14 amino acids. Germline V gives CDR1 ENHRY, CDR2 SYGVKD. The CDR3 sequence: CAISRGVSGYEQYF. The CDR3 bases are TGTGCCATCAGCCGTGGGGTCTCAGGCTACGAGCAGTACTTC.

This clonotype has just a few counts. The chain links TRBV4-3 to TRBJ2-5, with 10 bases fitting TRBD2. This CDR3 is built from 16 residues. Trimming cost V 1 base and J 5 bases; bases outside gene matches: 7. Germline-derived CDR1 and CDR2 are LGHNA and YSLEER. CDR3 in DNA: TGCGCCAGCAGCCAAGTTTGGACTAGCGGCTCGGAGACCCAGTACTTC. This translates into CASSQVWTSGSETQYF.

Many counts were recorded for this clonotype. This chain links TRBV14 with TRBJ2-3; D unclear. The CDR3 runs to 13 residues. V was clipped by 8 bases and J by 2 bases, with 11 bases between them. The germline CDR1 and CDR2 sequences are SGHDN and FVKESK. The DNA of the CDR3 is TGTGCCAGCCAACCGCCGACCACAGATACGCAGTATTTT. Its translation is CASQPPTTDTQYF.

This clonotype appeared many times. The chain employs TRBV28 and TRBJ2-7, with D tentatively TRBD2 (5 bases). The germline V and J ends were trimmed by 10 bases and 7 bases, with 17 bases remaining between them. Germline V gene data show CDR1 as MDHEN and CDR2 as SYDVKM. This CDR3 is built from 12 residues. CDR3 DNA: TGTGCCACTTCCGGGGTAGATGAAGAGCAGTACTTC. Translation: CATSGVDEEQYF.

The chain couples TRBV27 to TRBJ2-7; D might be TRBD2 (5 bases). The length of the CDR3 is 13 residues. Germline V gives CDR1 MNHEY, CDR2 SMNVEV (reference sequence). V was cut by 4 bases and J by 2 bases, with 9 bases left in between. The CDR3, as DNA: TGTGCCAGCAGTTGGACTTACGCCTACGAGCAGTACTTC. Translating it yields CASSWTYAYEQYF.

This clonotype was observed many times. The chain's CDR3 is CASSKAGGEAQPQHF. In DNA, the CDR3 is TGTGCCAGCAGCAAAGCCGGAGGGGAAGCTCAGCCCCAGCATTTT. This rearrangement joins TRBV21-1 to TRBJ1-5. TRBV21-1 corresponds to a pseudogene. This CDR3 has 15 residues.

This rearrangement joins TRBV5-5 to TRBJ1-1, with D perhaps TRBD1 (5 bases). This CDR3 spans 15 amino acids. Germline V gene sequence: CDR1 SGHKS, CDR2 YYEKEE (reference sequence). Trimming took off 4 bases at V and 3 bases at J, with 16 bases between the two ends. The CDR3 bases are TGTGCCAGCAGCCCCGGGCCCGGGGCGGACACTGAAGCTTTCTTT. This encodes CASSPGPGADTEAFF.

This clonotype was counted a few times. This rearrangement joins TRBV6-1 to TRBJ1-1; D is unclear. The CDR3 spans 15 residues. The V and J ends lost 0 bases and 2 bases respectively, with 10 bases between them. Per the germline V gene, CDR1 is MNHNS and CDR2 is SASEGT. CDR3 amino acids: CASSEAPFTNTEAFF. In nucleotides, the CDR3 is TGTGCCAGCAGTGAAGCCCCTTTTACAAACACTGAAGCTTTCTTT.

The genes are TRBV21-1 and TRBJ2-7; the D call in the table, TRBD2, was not verified against the DNA. TRBV21-1 is a recognized pseudogene. CDR3 length: 12 amino acids. The CDR3 sequence is CATGLVGYEQYF. CDR3 nucleotide sequence: TGTGCCACGGGCCTAGTGGGCTACGAGCAGTACTTC.

This clonotype was recorded a few times. The chain combines TRBV6-5 with TRBJ1-1; perhaps TRBD1 as D (5 bases). Trimming shortened V by 2 bases and J by 2 bases, and 12 bases separated the two germline ends. CDR3 length equals 15 residues. Germline V CDR1 and CDR2: MNHEY, SVGAGI. DNA of the CDR3: TGTGCCAGCAGTTACGCAGGACACCTCAACACTGAAGCTTTCTTT. It codes for CASSYAGHLNTEAFF.

Only a few counts were recorded for this clonotype. The chain combines TRBV7-8 with TRBJ2-5, with D possibly being TRBD2 (5 bases). Germline V CDR1 and CDR2: SGHVS, FQNEAQ. The germline V and J ends were trimmed by 1 base and 0 bases, with 12 bases remaining between them. This CDR3 spans 16 amino acids. CDR3 DNA: TGTGCCAGCAGCTTAGACGGGGTAGAGTACCAAGAGACCCAGTACTTC. Amino acids: CASSLDGVEYQETQYF. Full variable domain (outside the CDR3, taken from reference TRBV7-8 and TRBJ2-5): GAGVSQSPRYKVAKRGQDVALRCDPISGHVSLFWYQQALGQGPEFLTYFQNEAQLDKSGLPSDRFFAERPEGSVSTLKIQRTQQEDSAVYLCASSLDGVEYQETQYFGPGTRLLVL.

This clonotype showed up just a few times. The chain couples TRBV5-5 to TRBJ1-2, with a weak D call TRBD1 (5 bases). The CDR3 extends over 12 amino acids. In germline, CDR1 is SGHKS, CDR2 YYEKEE (reference sequence). V was clipped by 6 bases and J by 4 bases, with 10 bases between them. In DNA form, the CDR3 reads TGTGCCAGCATTCCAGACAGCTATGGCTACACCTTC. It is translated as CASIPDSYGYTF. Supplemented by reference TRBV5-5 and TRBJ1-2, the full variable domain reads DAGVTQSPTHLIKTRGQQVTLRCSPISGHKSVSWYQQVLGQGPQFIFQYYEKEERGRGNFPDRFSARQFPNYSSELNVNALLLGDSALYLCASIPDSYGYTFGSGTRLTVV.

This clonotype has more than one count but fewer than ten. CDR3 region: CSARDLGAPYNEQFF. CDR3 DNA sequence: TGCAGTGCTAGAGATTTGGGGGCACCCTACAATGAGCAGTTCTTC. This chain joins TRBV20-1 and TRBJ2-1, with D possibly being TRBD1 (6 bases). Germline assignment: CDR1 DFQATT and CDR2 SNEGSKA (reference sequence). The CDR3 loop spans 15 amino acids. V lost 0 bases, J lost 2 bases, and 11 bases lay in between.

This clonotype appeared many times. The chain has TRBV6-4 and TRBJ2-1; D perhaps matches TRBD1 (7 bases). The length of the CDR3 is 15 residues. The ends were cut back, 3 bases at V and 5 bases at J, with 14 bases in the middle. Germline V gene data show CDR1 as MRHNA and CDR2 as SNTAGT. CDR3 sequence: CASSDKEGAHNEQFF. In DNA, the CDR3 is TGTGCCAGCAGTGATAAGGAGGGGGCCCACAATGAGCAGTTCTTC.

This clonotype was counted between two and nine times. V gene TRBV3-1 combines with J gene TRBJ1-1; no definite D call. The CDR3 is 16 residues long. With 1 base removed from V and 5 bases from J, the gap between germline ends came to 17 bases. Looked up from germline, CDR1 is LGHDT and CDR2 is YNNKEL (reference sequence). CDR3 amino acids: CASSQVGSGVVTEAFF. CDR3 coding DNA: TGTGCCAGCAGCCAAGTTGGTTCCGGGGTTGTTACTGAAGCTTTCTTT.

This clonotype was seen at least ten times. The V and J genes are TRBV3-1 and TRBJ2-7; a weak D match, TRBD2 (5 bases). V was shortened by 2 bases and J by 6 bases, with 20 bases between the two germline ends. CDR3 length: 16 amino acids. Germline CDR1 and CDR2: LGHDT and YNNKEL (reference sequence). Written as DNA, the CDR3 is TGTGCCAGCAGCCAACCACTAGGTGCCAAGCGCTCCGAGCAGTACTTC. Translated, it gives CASSQPLGAKRSEQYF.

This clonotype was observed a handful of times. The CDR3 DNA reads TGCGCCAGCAGCCAAACGGACGGCGAACACTATGGCTACACCTTC. This gives the protein CASSQTDGEHYGYTF. The rearrangement joins TRBV4-3 to TRBJ1-2; no clear D. Looked up from germline, CDR1 is LGHNA and CDR2 is YSLEER. CDR3 length: 15 residues. The ends were cut back, 2 bases at V and 3 bases at J, with 13 bases in the middle.